This TCR beta chain is from a study of OX40 agonist ivuxolimab in advanced cancers. Whole-study context: One patient with hepatocellular carcinoma and two with cutaneous melanoma, three in all, had partial responses. Points from the study as a whole: Both blood CD4+ and CD8+ T cells showed clonal growth by week 6 at 0.1 to 3.0 mg/kg. Some nonresponders also had low normalized T-cell clonal expansion.

Sequencing used immunoSEQ multiplex PCR; TCRdb keeps in-frame clones, though not all of them. The sample consists of under 85,000 clones, 86% of them appearing once. Losses at the gene ends were 5 bases for V and 7 bases for J; bases not matched to a gene: 14. CDR3 length: 16 residues. CDR1 is LNHDA and CDR2 is SQIVND in the germline V gene (reference sequence). Only one count was recorded for this clone. Its antigen remains unknown. The source material was CD4+ or CD8+ T cells sorted from blood, sampled in a trial of the OX40 agonist ivuxolimab. The receptor was derived from an adult with an advanced solid tumor such as melanoma, head and neck, liver or kidney cancer. V gene TRBV19 combines with J gene TRBJ1-5; 7 bases agree with TRBD1. The CDR3 loop is CASSPRQGAAAQPQHF. DNA for the CDR3: TGTGCCAGTAGTCCTCGACAGGGAGCGGCTGCGCAGCCCCAGCATTTT.